This TCR beta chain derives from a study of immune evolution from preneoplasia to lung adenocarcinoma. With respect to this clone: The antigen is unknown.

Only in-frame clones appear in the TCRdb table, and some are missing; sequencing was by immunoSEQ multiplex PCR. The table has 8,000 to 8,500 clones, about 81% seen once. Each case's diagnosis was confirmed by two pathologists on H&E. Macro-dissection enriched premalignant or tumor cells before nucleic acid extraction. CDR1 and CDR2 from the germline V gene are SGHDT and YYEEEE. The CDR3 spans 14 residues. V lost 3 bases and J lost 5, with 15 bases in between. General study points: From normal lung to invasive adenocarcinoma, top clone frequencies appeared to decrease.

The sequenced sample was FFPE minimally invasive lung adenocarcinoma tissue. This chain joins TRBV5-6 and TRBJ2-7, with a weak D call TRBD1 (5 bases). The origin of this receptor is a person aged 70 to 85 with lung adenocarcinoma. CDR3: CASSSRVLGHEQYF. The CDR3 nucleotides read TGTGCCAGCAGCTCCAGGGTGCTGGGGCACGAGCAGTACTTC.